A selection of T cell receptor beta chains follows, all from one sample in a study of shared clonotypes between healthy human individuals. Here immunoSEQ multiplex PCR was the method, and the copy in TCRdb shows in-frame clones only, minus some. The repertoire includes around 980,000 clones, approximately 78% of them detected once, and under 0.8% sits in the top ten. Sequences were obtained from memory CD4+ T cells from PBMCs. These receptors were obtained from a man in his late teens or twenties in good health. Some clones in this sample may be carry-over from other donors' samples. Both conserved end residues are trimmed from each CDR3. The order of the fields is CDR3 length, J gene, V gene, CDR3 protein.

>14|TRBJ2-5|TRBV2
ASSEGFGRGRETQY
>14|TRBJ2-2|TRBV21-1
ASSTPPRGSAGELF
>12|TRBJ1-2|TRBV5-1
ASSLPQGNYGYT
>12|TRBJ2-7|TRBV6-1
ATTDRQSSYEQY
>14|TRBJ2-1|TRBV7-9
ASRAGLAGLYNEQF
>12|TRBJ2-7|TRBV7-9
ASSLVSGLDEQY
>12|TRBJ1-4|TRBV19
ASADGRNNEKLF
>15|TRBJ2-7|TRBV28
ASSSRLAALPRYEQY
>13|TRBJ2-3|TRBV2
ASRRTGLLTDTQY
>12|TRBJ2-3|TRBV7-9
ASFGRSSTDTQY
>13|TRBJ2-7|TRBV18
ASSQRGGQVPEQY
>11|TRBJ2-2|TRBV10-3
AITDRGTGELF
>12|TRBJ1-2|TRBV25-1
ASSEAGFNYGYT
>10|TRBJ1-2|TRBV27
ASLGDSFIYT
>10|TRBJ1-5|TRBV7-2
ASSWANQPQH
>10|TRBJ2-5|TRBV25-1
APWARQETQY
>14|TRBJ2-5|TRBV5-1
ASSLGPANAQETQY
>19|TRBJ1-3|TRBV7-3
ASSSHTPHLQGDPSGNTIY
>10|TRBJ1-2|TRBV6-6
ASHSQRTGYT
>14|TRBJ2-2|TRBV29-1
SVEGDRLSNTGELF
>11|TRBJ2-5|TRBV2
ASRGQGGETQY
>13|TRBJ2-7|TRBV5-1
ASSSPRDGSYEQY
>13|TRBJ2-5|TRBV2
ASNSQGGGTETQY
>14|TRBJ2-1|TRBV6-4
ARISDRGFRYNEQF
>13|TRBJ2-1|TRBV11-2
ASSLSALNYNEQF
>12|TRBJ1-2|TRBV6-5
ASSLQGAGGGYT
>13|TRBJ2-6|TRBV6-6
ASSLAAPGANVLT
>9|TRBJ2-3|TRBV27
ANHSTDTQY
>16|TRBJ2-7|TRBV6-1
ASSEVMGQGSHRYEQY
>13|TRBJ1-2|TRBV5-1
ASSPAVPVVTGYT
>14|TRBJ1-3|TRBV4-1
ASSPPLRVTGNTIY
>11|TRBJ2-7|TRBV19
ASSIQASYEQY
>12|TRBJ2-7|TRBV1
TSISLKGGDEQY